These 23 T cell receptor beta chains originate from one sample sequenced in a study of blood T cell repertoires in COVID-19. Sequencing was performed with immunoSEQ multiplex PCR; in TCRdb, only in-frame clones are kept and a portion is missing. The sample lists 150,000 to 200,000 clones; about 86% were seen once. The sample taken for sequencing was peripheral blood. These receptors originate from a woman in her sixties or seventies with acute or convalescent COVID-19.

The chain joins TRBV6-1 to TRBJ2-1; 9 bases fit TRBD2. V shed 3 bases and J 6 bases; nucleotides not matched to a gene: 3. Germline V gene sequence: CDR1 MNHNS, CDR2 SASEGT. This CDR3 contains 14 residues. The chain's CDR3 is CASSDRGGANEQFF. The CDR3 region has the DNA TGTGCCAGCAGTGACCGCGGGGGGGCCAATGAGCAGTTCTTC.

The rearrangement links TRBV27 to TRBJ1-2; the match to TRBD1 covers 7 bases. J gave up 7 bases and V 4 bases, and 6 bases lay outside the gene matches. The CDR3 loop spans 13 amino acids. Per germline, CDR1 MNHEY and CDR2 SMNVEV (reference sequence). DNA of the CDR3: TGTGCCAGCAGTTATACAGGGGCGGTTGGCTACACCTTC. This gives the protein CASSYTGAVGYTF.

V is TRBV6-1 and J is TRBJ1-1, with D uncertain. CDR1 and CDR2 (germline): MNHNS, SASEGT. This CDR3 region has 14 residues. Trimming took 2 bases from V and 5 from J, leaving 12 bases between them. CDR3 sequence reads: CASSENSLRTEAFF. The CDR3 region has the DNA TGTGCCAGCAGTGAAAACAGCCTTAGGACTGAAGCTTTCTTT.

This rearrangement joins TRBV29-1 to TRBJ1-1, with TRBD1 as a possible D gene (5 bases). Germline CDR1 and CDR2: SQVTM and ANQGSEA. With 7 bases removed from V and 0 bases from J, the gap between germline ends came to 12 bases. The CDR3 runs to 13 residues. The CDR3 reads CSGQTDLNTEAFF. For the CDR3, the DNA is TGCAGCGGTCAGACAGACCTGAACACTGAAGCTTTCTTT.

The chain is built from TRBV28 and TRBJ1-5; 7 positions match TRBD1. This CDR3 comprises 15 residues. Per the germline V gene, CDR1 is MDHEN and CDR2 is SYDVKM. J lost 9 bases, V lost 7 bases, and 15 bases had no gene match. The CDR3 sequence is CASTPSGQKMLPQHF. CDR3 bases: TGTGCCAGCACCCCCTCGGGACAGAAAATGTTGCCCCAGCATTTT.

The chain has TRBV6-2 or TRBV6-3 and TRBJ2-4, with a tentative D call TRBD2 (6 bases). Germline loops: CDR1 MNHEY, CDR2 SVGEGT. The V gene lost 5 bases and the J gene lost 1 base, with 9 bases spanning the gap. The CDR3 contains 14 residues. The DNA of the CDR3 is TGTGCCAGCAGTAAAAGCGGGGCCAAAAACATTCAGTACTTC. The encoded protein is CASSKSGAKNIQYF.

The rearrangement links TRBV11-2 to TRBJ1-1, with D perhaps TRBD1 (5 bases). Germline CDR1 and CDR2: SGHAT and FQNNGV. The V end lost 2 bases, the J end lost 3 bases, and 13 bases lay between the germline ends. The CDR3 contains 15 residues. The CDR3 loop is CASSLTQGRDTEAFF. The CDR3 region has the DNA TGTGCCAGCAGCTTAACCCAGGGAAGGGACACTGAAGCTTTCTTT.

CDR3 coding DNA: TGTGCCAGCAGCCAACGGACAGGGCCCATGAACACTGAAGCTTTCTTT. This codes for CASSQRTGPMNTEAFF. J is TRBJ1-1 and V is TRBV3-1 (or the pseudogene TRBV3-2), with 8 bases lining up with TRBD1. Germline loops: CDR1 LGHDT, CDR2 YNNKEL (reference sequence). The length of the CDR3 is 16 residues. Germline trimming cut 2 bases from V and 0 bases from J; bases unmatched to any gene: 5.

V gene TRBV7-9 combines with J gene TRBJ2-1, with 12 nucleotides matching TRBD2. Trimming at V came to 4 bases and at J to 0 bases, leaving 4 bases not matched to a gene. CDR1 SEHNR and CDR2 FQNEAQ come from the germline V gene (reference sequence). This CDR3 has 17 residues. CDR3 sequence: CASSSSGRGASYNEQFF. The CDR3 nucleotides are TGTGCCAGCAGCTCTAGCGGGAGGGGGGCCTCCTACAATGAGCAGTTCTTC.

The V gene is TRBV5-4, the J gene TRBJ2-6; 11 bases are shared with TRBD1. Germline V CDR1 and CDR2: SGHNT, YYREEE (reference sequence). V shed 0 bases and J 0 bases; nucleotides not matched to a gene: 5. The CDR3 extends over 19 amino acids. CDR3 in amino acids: CASSLAGTGGGSGANVLTF. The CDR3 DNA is TGTGCCAGCAGCTTGGCGGGGACAGGGGGGGGCTCTGGGGCCAACGTCCTGACTTTC.

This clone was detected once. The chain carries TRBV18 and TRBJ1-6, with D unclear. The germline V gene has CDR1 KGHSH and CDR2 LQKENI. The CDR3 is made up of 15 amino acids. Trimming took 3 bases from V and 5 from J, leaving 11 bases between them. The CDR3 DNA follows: TGTGCCAGCTCACCGGCGGCTGCGGATAATTCACCCCTCCACTTT. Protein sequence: CASSPAAADNSPLHF.

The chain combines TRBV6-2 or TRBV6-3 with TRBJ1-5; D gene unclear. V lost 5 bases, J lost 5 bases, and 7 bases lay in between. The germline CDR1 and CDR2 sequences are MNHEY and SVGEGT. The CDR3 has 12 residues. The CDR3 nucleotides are TGTGCCAGCAGTGACGGAGATCAGCCCCAGCATTTT. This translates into CASSDGDQPQHF.

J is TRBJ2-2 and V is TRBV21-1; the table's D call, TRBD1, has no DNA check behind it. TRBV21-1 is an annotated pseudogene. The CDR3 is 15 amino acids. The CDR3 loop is CASSFWTGGIGELFF. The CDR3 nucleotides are TGTGCCAGCAGCTTCTGGACAGGGGGGATCGGGGAGCTGTTTTTT.

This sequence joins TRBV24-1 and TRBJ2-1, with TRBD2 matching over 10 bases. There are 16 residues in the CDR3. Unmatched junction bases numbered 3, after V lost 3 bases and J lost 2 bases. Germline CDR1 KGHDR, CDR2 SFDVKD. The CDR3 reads CATSDASGSTYNEQFF. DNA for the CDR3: TGTGCCACCAGTGATGCTAGCGGGAGTACCTACAATGAGCAGTTCTTC.

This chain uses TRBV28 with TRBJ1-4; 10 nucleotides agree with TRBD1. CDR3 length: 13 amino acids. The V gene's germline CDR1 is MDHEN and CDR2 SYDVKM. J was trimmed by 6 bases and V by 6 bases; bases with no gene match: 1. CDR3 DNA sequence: TGTGCCAGCAGGGGGACAGGGGATGAAAAACTGTTTTTT. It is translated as CASRGTGDEKLFF.

CDR3 sequence: CASSELREGYNEQFF. The CDR3 DNA reads TGTGCCAGCAGTGAACTCAGGGAGGGCTACAATGAGCAGTTCTTC. The rearrangement uses TRBV25-1 and TRBJ2-1, with 7 bases fitting TRBD2. CDR3 length: 15 residues. Trimming at V came to 2 bases and at J to 3 bases, leaving 4 bases not matched to a gene. Looked up from germline, CDR1 is MGHDK and CDR2 is SYGVNS. Based on the CDR3 plus reference TRBV25-1 and TRBJ2-1, the full variable domain is EADIYQTPRYLVIGTGKKITLECSQTMGHDKMYWYQQDPGMELHLIHYSYGVNSTEKGDLSSESTVSRIRTEHFPLTLESARPSHTSQYLCASSELREGYNEQFFGPGTRLTVL.

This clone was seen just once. As DNA, the CDR3 is TGCGCCAGCAGTATAGGACAGGGGATCCGAGAGCAGTACTTC. Translation: CASSIGQGIREQYF. This chain links TRBV10-2 with TRBJ2-7; TRBD1 aligns across 9 bases. Germline loops: CDR1 WSHSY, CDR2 SAAADI. V shed 5 bases and J 7 bases; nucleotides not matched to a gene: 9. The CDR3 totals 14 residues.

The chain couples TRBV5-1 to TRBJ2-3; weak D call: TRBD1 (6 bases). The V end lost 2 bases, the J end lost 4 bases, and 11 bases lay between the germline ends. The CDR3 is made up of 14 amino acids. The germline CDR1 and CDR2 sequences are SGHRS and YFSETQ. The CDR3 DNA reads TGCGCCAGCAGCTTACAGGGCCAGTCAGATACGCAGTATTTT. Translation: CASSLQGQSDTQYF.

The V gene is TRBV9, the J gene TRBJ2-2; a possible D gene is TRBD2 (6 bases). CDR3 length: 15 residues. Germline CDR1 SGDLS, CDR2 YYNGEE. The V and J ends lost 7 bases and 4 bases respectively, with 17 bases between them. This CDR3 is CASGPGRRGTGELFF. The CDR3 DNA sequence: TGTGCCAGCGGACCCGGGAGAAGGGGCACCGGGGAGCTGTTTTTT.

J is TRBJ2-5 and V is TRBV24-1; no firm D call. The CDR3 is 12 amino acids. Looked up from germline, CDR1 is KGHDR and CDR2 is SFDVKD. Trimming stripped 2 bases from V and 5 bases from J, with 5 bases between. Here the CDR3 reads CATSDSMETQYF. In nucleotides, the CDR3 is TGTGCCACCAGTGATTCAATGGAGACCCAGTACTTC.

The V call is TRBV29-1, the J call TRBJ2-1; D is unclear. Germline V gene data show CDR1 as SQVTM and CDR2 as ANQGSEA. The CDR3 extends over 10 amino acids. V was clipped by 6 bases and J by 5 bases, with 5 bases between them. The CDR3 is CSVSHNEQFF. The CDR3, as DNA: TGCAGCGTCAGTCACAATGAGCAGTTCTTC.

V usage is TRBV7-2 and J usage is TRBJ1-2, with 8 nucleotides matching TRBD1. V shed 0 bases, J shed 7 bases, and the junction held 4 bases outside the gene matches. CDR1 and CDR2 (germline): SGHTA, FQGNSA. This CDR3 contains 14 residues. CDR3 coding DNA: TGTGCCAGCAGCTTAGCCCAGGGGGCAGGTGGCTACACCTTC. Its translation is CASSLAQGAGGYTF.

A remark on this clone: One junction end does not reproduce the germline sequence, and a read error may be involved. The chain's CDR3 is CASSSLRGTGAFF. The CDR3 DNA sequence: TGTGCCAGCAGCTCACTCCGGGGTACTGGAGCTTTCTTT. V and J are TRBV7-2 and TRBJ1-1; no definite D call. CDR1 and CDR2 (germline): SGHTA, FQGNSA. CDR3 length equals 13 residues.